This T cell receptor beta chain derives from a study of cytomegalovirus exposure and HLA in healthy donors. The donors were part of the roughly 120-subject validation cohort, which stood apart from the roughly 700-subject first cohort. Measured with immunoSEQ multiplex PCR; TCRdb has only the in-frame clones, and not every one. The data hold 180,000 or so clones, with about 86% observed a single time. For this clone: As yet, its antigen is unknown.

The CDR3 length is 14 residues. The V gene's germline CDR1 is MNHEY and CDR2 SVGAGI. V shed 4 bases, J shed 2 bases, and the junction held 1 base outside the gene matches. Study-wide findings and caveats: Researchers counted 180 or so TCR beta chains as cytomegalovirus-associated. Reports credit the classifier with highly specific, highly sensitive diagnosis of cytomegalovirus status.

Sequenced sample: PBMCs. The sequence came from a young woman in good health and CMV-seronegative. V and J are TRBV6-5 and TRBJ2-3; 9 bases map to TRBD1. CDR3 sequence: CASSLQGATDTQYF. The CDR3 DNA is TGTGCCAGCAGTTTACAGGGGGCCACAGATACGCAGTATTTT.